This TCR beta chain was sequenced for a study of blood T cell repertoires in COVID-19. Overall study: PBMCs, B-cell-depleted T cells, or T cells were the source of the cDNA or gDNA that made up the material.

Trimming took off 7 bases at V and 3 bases at J, with 13 bases between the two ends. CDR3 length: 13 residues. Under the authors' procedure: Amplifying reference gene primers gave estimates of nucleated cell counts. Sequenced by immunoSEQ multiplex PCR; TCRdb stores in-frame clones only, minus some. For V, J and clone size, that table is used; D and trimming come from the DNA. The sample holds about 76,000 clones; 75% to 90% are singletons and the top ten take about 18%. This rearrangement joins TRBV12-3 or TRBV12-4 to TRBJ2-7, with D tentatively TRBD1 (5 bases). This TCR derives from a human donor in a cohort sampled during active COVID-19. Material: peripheral blood. CDR3 protein: CASTQTQGYEQYF. In DNA form, the CDR3 reads TGTGCCAGCACCCAGACCCAGGGCTACGAGCAGTACTTC.